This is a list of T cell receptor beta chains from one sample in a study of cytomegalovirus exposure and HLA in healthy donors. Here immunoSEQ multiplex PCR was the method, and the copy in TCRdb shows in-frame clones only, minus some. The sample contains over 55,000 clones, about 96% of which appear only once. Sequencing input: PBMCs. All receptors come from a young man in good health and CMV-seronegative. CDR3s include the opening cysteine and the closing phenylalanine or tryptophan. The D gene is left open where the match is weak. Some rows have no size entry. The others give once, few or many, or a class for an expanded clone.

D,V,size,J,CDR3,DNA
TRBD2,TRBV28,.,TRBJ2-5,CASSSGTSGFQETQYF,TGTGCCAGCAGTTCCGGGACTAGCGGGTTCCAAGAGACCCAGTACTTC
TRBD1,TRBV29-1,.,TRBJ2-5,CSVLFWGQGLETQYF,TGCAGCGTCTTGTTCTGGGGACAGGGTTTGGAGACCCAGTACTTC
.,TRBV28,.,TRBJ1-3,CASSLLTKSSGNTIYF,TGTGCCAGCAGTTTACTAACCAAGAGCTCTGGAAACACCATATATTTT
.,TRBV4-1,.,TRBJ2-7,CASSHVQGDLYF,TGCGCCAGCAGCCACGTGCAGGGCGATCTGTACTTC
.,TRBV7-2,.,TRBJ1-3,CASSSGVSGNTIYF,TGTGCCAGCAGCAGCGGTGTCTCTGGAAACACCATATATTTT
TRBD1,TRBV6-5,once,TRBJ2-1,CASTEGATGEQFF,TGTGCCAGCACAGAGGGGGCCACAGGGGAGCAGTTCTTC
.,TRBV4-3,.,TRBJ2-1,CASSQDLPGPYNEQFF,TGCGCCAGCAGCCAAGATCTACCAGGTCCCTACAATGAGCAGTTCTTC
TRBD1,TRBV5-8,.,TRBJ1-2,CASSFGQGDGYTF,TGTGCCAGCAGCTTTGGACAGGGGGATGGCTACACCTTC
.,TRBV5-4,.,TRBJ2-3,CASSAGTHTDTQYF,TGTGCCAGCAGCGCCGGGACTCACACAGATACGCAGTATTTT
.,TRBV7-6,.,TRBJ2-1,CASSSGQKNEQFF,TGTGCCAGCAGCTCGGGACAAAAAAATGAGCAGTTCTTC
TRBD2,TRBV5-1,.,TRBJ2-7,CASSGGGSSYEQYF,TGCGCCAGCAGCGGGGGGGGGAGCTCCTACGAGCAGTACTTC
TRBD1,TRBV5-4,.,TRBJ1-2,CASSLPTGQGLGYTF,TGTGCCAGCAGCTTACCTACTGGACAGGGGCTTGGCTACACCTTC
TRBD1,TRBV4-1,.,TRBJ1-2,CASSQDLRQGRDGYTF,TGCGCCAGCAGCCAGGATCTGCGACAGGGGAGAGACGGCTACACCTTC
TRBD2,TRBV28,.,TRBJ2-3,CASSLPPGGLTDTQYF,TGTGCCAGCAGTTTACCCCCGGGAGGACTCACAGATACGCAGTATTTT
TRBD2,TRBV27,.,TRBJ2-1,CASRIEAGGRNEQFF,TGTGCCAGCAGGATCGAAGCGGGAGGGAGGAATGAGCAGTTCTTC
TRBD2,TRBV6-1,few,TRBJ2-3,CASSEAAGADTQYF,TGTGCCAGCAGTGAAGCAGCGGGAGCAGATACGCAGTATTTT
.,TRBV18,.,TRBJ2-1,CASSPTLAAYNEQFF,TGTGCCAGCTCACCGACACTAGCAGCCTACAATGAGCAGTTCTTC
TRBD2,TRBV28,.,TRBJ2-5,CASSPLIAGLKETQYF,TGTGCCAGCAGTCCTTTAATAGCGGGGCTAAAAGAGACCCAGTACTTC
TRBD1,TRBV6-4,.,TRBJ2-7,CASSEATGEAYEQYF,TGTGCCAGCAGTGAAGCGACAGGGGAGGCCTACGAGCAGTACTTC
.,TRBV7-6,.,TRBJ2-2,CASFPKGGQATGELFF,TGTGCCAGCTTCCCTAAGGGGGGGCAGGCCACCGGGGAGCTGTTTTTT
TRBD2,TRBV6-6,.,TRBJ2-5,CASSSSGRALAQYF,TGTGCCAGCAGTAGTAGCGGGAGGGCCTTGGCCCAGTACTTC
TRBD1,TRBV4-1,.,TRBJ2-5,CASSQPGQAQETQYF,TGCGCCAGCAGCCAACCCGGACAGGCCCAAGAGACCCAGTACTTC
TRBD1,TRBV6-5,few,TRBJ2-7,CASTIVRQGAYEQYF,TGTGCCAGCACAATCGTACGACAGGGTGCGTACGAGCAGTACTTC
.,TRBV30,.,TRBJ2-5,CAWRSRVKETQYF,TGTGCCTGGAGAAGCAGGGTGAAGGAGACCCAGTACTTC
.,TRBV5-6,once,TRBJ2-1,CASSFNINEQFF,TGTGCCAGCAGCTTTAATATAAATGAGCAGTTCTTC
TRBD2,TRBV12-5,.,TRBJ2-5,CASALGLAGGQETQYF,TGTGCTAGTGCCCTAGGACTAGCGGGAGGTCAGGAGACCCAGTACTTC
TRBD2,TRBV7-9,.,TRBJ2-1,CASSPPATGTSAYNEQFF,TGTGCCAGCAGCCCCCCCGCTACCGGGACTAGCGCTTACAATGAGCAGTTCTTC
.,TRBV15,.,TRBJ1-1,CATSSGDEAFF,TGTGCCACCAGTTCAGGGGACGAAGCTTTCTTT
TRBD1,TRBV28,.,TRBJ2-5,CAIRDRGAQAQYF,TGTGCCATCCGGGACAGGGGGGCCCAGGCCCAGTACTTC
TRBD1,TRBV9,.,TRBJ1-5,CASSASGGGENQPQHF,TGTGCCAGCAGCGCCTCAGGGGGTGGGGAGAATCAGCCCCAGCATTTT
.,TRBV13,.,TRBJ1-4,CASSLRGGDEKLFF,TGTGCCAGCAGCTTACGGGGTGGAGATGAAAAACTGTTTTTT
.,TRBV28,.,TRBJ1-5,CASSLADSSQPQHF,TGTGCCAGCAGTTTAGCGGACAGTTCACAGCCCCAGCATTTT
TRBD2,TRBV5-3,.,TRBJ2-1,CARSLGCIEAGSLYNEQFF,TGTGCCAGAAGCTTGGGATGCATTGAAGCGGGATCCCTCTACAATGAGCAGTTCTTC
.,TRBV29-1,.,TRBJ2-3,CSVGTDSTDTQYF,TGCAGCGTTGGGACTGATAGCACAGATACGCAGTATTTT
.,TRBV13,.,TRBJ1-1,CASSTPSGEDTEAFF,TGTGCCAGCAGCACCCCTTCGGGGGAGGACACTGAAGCTTTCTTT
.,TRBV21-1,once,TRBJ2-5,CATWSGAETQYF,TGTGCCACGTGGAGCGGAGCGGAGACCCAGTACTTC
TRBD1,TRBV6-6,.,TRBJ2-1,CASSLDRGPRSEQFF,TGTGCCAGCAGCTTGGACAGGGGGCCTCGTAGTGAGCAGTTCTTC
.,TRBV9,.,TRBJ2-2,CASSVEPAGELFF,TGTGCCAGCAGCGTCGAGCCCGCCGGGGAGCTGTTTTTT
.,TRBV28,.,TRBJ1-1,CASSPEGLSTEAFF,TGTGCCAGCAGCCCGGAGGGTTTGAGCACTGAAGCTTTCTTT
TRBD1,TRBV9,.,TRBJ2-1,CASSESIQGARNEQFF,TGTGCCAGCAGCGAATCCATTCAGGGGGCAAGGAATGAGCAGTTCTTC
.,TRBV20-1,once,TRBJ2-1,CSASHSLVEFF,TGCAGTGCTAGTCACTCGCTGGTGGAGTTCTTC
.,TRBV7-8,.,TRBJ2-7,CASSFDKYEQYF,TGTGCCAGCAGCTTCGACAAATACGAGCAGTACTTC
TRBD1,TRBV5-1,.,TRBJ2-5,CASAGTGQETQYF,TGCGCCAGCGCCGGGACAGGACAAGAGACCCAGTACTTC
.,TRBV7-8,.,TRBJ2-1,CASSFSRDNEQFF,TGTGCCAGCAGCTTCTCCCGGGACAATGAGCAGTTCTTC
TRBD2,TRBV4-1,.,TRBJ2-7,CASSQSPRGVGEQYF,TGCGCCAGCAGCCAATCCCCGCGGGGGGTTGGCGAGCAGTACTTC
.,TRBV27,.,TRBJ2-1,CASSWGGRGHNEQFF,TGTGCCAGCAGTTGGGGCGGGCGGGGCCACAATGAGCAGTTCTTC
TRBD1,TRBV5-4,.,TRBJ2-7,CASSRKGARYEQYF,TGTGCCAGCAGCCGAAAGGGGGCTAGGTACGAGCAGTACTTC
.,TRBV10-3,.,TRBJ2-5,CAIRGSETQYF,TGTGCCATCAGAGGGAGCGAGACCCAGTACTTC
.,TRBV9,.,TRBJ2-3,CASSVEGADTQYF,TGTGCCAGCAGCGTAGAAGGGGCAGATACGCAGTATTTT
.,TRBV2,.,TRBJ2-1,CASRDSSYNEQFF,TGTGCCAGCAGGGACTCCTCCTACAATGAGCAGTTCTTC
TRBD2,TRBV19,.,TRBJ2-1,CASSIWLAGNNEQFF,TGTGCCAGTAGTATCTGGCTAGCGGGGAACAATGAGCAGTTCTTC
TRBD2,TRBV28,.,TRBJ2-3,CASSPYSGRGADTQYF,TGTGCCAGCAGCCCGTATAGCGGGAGGGGTGCAGATACGCAGTATTTT
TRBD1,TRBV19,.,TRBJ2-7,CASSIRQGSYEQYF,TGTGCCAGTAGTATAAGACAGGGTAGCTACGAGCAGTACTTC
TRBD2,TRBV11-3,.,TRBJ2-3,CASSPQTSGKATDTQYF,TGTGCCAGCAGCCCGCAGACTAGCGGCAAGGCCACAGATACGCAGTATTTT
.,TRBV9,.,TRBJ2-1,CASSATGGYNEQFF,TGTGCCAGCAGCGCGACTGGAGGATACAATGAGCAGTTCTTC
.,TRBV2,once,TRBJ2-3,CASSDLGTRTDTQYF,TGTGCCAGCAGTGACTTAGGGACACGCACAGATACGCAGTATTTT
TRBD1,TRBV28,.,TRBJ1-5,CASSSDRAYQPQHF,TGTGCCAGCAGCAGCGACAGGGCCTATCAGCCCCAGCATTTT
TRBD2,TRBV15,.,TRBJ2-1,CATSTPTPSGSIYNEQFF,TGTGCCACCAGCACACCGACGCCTAGCGGGAGTATATACAATGAGCAGTTCTTC
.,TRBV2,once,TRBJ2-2,CADKDLRGELFF,TGTGCCGACAAGGATCTACGGGGGGAGCTGTTTTTT